One and the same sample provided the 30 T cell receptor beta chains below, sequenced in a study of cytomegalovirus exposure and HLA in healthy donors. The repertoire was sequenced with immunoSEQ multiplex PCR; TCRdb's copy has only in-frame clones and lacks some. The repertoire holds over 100,000 clones, with approximately 87% as singletons. The material sequenced was PBMCs. The receptors shown here come from a woman aged 18-29 years in good health and CMV-seropositive.

The rearrangement links TRBV15 to TRBJ2-4; D remains unclear. The germline V and J ends were trimmed by 4 bases and 1 base, with 14 bases remaining between them. This CDR3 contains 16 residues. Per germline, CDR1 LNHNV and CDR2 YYDKDF (reference sequence). CDR3 sequence reads: CATSILFNGAKNIQYF. The CDR3 bases are TGTGCCACCAGCATCCTATTTAACGGTGCCAAAAACATTCAGTACTTC.

The chain uses TRBV6-1 and TRBJ1-1; unclear D gene. Germline V gene lookup returns CDR1 MNHNS and CDR2 SASEGT. With 3 bases removed from V and 1 base from J, the gap between germline ends came to 12 bases. The CDR3 runs to 15 residues. The CDR3 protein is CASSDFLAGNTEAFF. As DNA, the CDR3 is TGTGCCAGCAGTGATTTTTTGGCTGGGAACACTGAAGCTTTCTTT.

There are a few counts of this clone. The gene calls are TRBV9 and TRBJ2-2; 7 nucleotides line up with TRBD1. The V gene end was trimmed by 3 bases and the J gene end by 5 bases; junction bases not matched to a gene: 4. The CDR3 consists of 14 residues. In germline, CDR1 is SGDLS, CDR2 YYNGEE. The CDR3 sequence: CASSETGVTGELFF. The CDR3 DNA is TGTGCCAGCAGCGAAACAGGGGTGACCGGGGAGCTGTTTTTT.

The chain uses TRBV7-8 and TRBJ2-7, with unresolved D. CDR1 is SGHVS, CDR2 FQNEAQ, per germline. The CDR3 runs to 13 residues. With 1 base removed from V and 2 bases from J, the gap between germline ends came to 6 bases. CDR3 protein: CASSLGATYEQYF. CDR3 sequence (DNA): TGTGCCAGCAGCTTAGGCGCAACCTACGAGCAGTACTTC.

The chain recombines TRBV11-2 with TRBJ2-7; 8 nucleotides match TRBD1. Germline CDR1 and CDR2: SGHAT and FQNNGV. CDR3 length: 11 amino acids. V shed 6 bases, J shed 12 bases, and the junction held 7 bases outside the gene matches. The CDR3 sequence is CASSFGQGRYF. CDR3 DNA sequence: TGTGCCAGCAGTTTTGGACAGGGCCGGTACTTC.

The chain combines TRBV18 with TRBJ2-5; weak D call: TRBD1 (6 bases). This CDR3 contains 17 residues. Trimming removed 0 bases from V and 2 bases from J, with 16 bases in between. Germline V gene lookup returns CDR1 KGHSH and CDR2 LQKENI. The CDR3 bases are TGTGCCAGCTCACCACCAGGGAATGGGCAGGGGCAAGAGACCCAGTACTTC. This encodes CASSPPGNGQGQETQYF.

The V gene is TRBV6-5, the J gene TRBJ1-3; D unresolved. V was trimmed by 2 bases and J by 0 bases, leaving 11 bases between them. This CDR3 region has 16 residues. From germline, CDR1 is MNHEY and CDR2 SVGAGI. The CDR3 here is CASSYGGLRSGNTIYF. DNA for the CDR3: TGTGCCAGCAGTTACGGAGGACTGCGCTCTGGAAACACCATATATTTT.

The chain joins TRBV11-2 to TRBJ2-5, with 11 bases aligning to TRBD2. Germline values: CDR1 SGHAT, CDR2 FQNNGV. The CDR3 consists of 17 residues. J gave up 5 bases and V 1 base, and 9 bases lay outside the gene matches. The CDR3 sequence: CASSLGLAGNLGETQYF. The CDR3 DNA reads TGTGCCAGCAGCTTAGGACTAGCGGGGAACCTAGGGGAGACCCAGTACTTC.

The chain employs TRBV6-5 and TRBJ1-1; D may be TRBD1 (5 bases). The CDR3 has 15 amino acids. CDR1 is MNHEY, CDR2 SVGAGI, per germline. V was clipped by 0 bases and J by 0 bases, with 8 bases between them. For the CDR3, the DNA is TGTGCCAGCAGTTACTCGACAGAAATGAACACTGAAGCTTTCTTT. This codes for CASSYSTEMNTEAFF.

The chain combines TRBV5-4 with TRBJ1-1; 8 bases align to TRBD1. The J segment lost 5 bases and the V segment lost 2 bases, leaving 11 bases of the junction unmatched. The V gene's germline CDR1 is SGHNT and CDR2 YYREEE (reference sequence). The CDR3 consists of 16 residues. The CDR3 region is CASSFQGAGGVTEAFF. Here the CDR3 DNA reads TGTGCCAGCAGCTTCCAGGGGGCGGGAGGGGTGACTGAAGCTTTCTTT. Full variable domain (outside the CDR3, taken from reference TRBV5-4 and TRBJ1-1): ETGVTQSPTHLIKTRGQQVTLRCSSQSGHNTVSWYQQALGQGPQFIFQYYREEENGRGNFPPRFSGLQFPNYSSELNVNALELDDSALYLCASSFQGAGGVTEAFFGQGTRLTVV.

V gene TRBV4-1 combines with J gene TRBJ1-2, with 7 bases aligning to TRBD1. The ends lost 0 bases at V and 4 bases at J; junction bases unmatched: 5. CDR1 MGHRA and CDR2 YSYEKL come from the germline V gene. This CDR3 has 15 residues. DNA for the CDR3: TGCGCCAGCAGCCAAGATCGAGGGGGCATCTATGGCTACACCTTC. Translating gives CASSQDRGGIYGYTF.

V gene TRBV27 combines with J gene TRBJ2-3; TRBD1 matches at 10 bases. V lost 6 bases and J lost 5; bases outside the gene matches: 5. The CDR3 length is 14 residues. Germline V gene sequence: CDR1 MNHEY, CDR2 SMNVEV (reference sequence). This CDR3 reads CASRTTGGLDTQYF. The CDR3 bases are TGTGCCAGCAGGACGACAGGGGGCTTAGATACGCAGTATTTT.

The rearrangement uses TRBV19 and TRBJ2-1; D gene ambiguous. The V end was cut by 3 bases, the J end by 1 base, with 7 bases between. The CDR3 spans 14 residues. The V gene's germline CDR1 is LNHDA and CDR2 SQIVND (reference sequence). The CDR3 DNA reads TGTGCCAGTAGTATTCAGGAATCCTACAATGAGCAGTTCTTC. Encoded protein: CASSIQESYNEQFF.

The J gene is TRBJ1-2, the V gene TRBV5-1; 7 bases fit TRBD1. With V trimmed by 1 base and J by 2 bases, 5 bases remained unmatched. Germline V gene sequence: CDR1 SGHRS, CDR2 YFSETQ. The CDR3 consists of 15 residues. CDR3 sequence reads: CASSLWDSENYGYTF. CDR3 sequence (DNA): TGCGCCAGCAGCTTGTGGGACAGCGAAAACTATGGCTACACCTTC.

Worth noting for this clone: At one end the junction does not follow the germline gene, possibly because of a read error. This chain links TRBV2 with TRBJ1-5; D uncertain. The CDR3 has 14 amino acids. The germline V gene encodes CDR1 SNHLY and CDR2 FYNNEI. The CDR3 DNA is TGTGCCAGCAGTGAAGGAGGTTGGAATCAGCTCCAGCATTTT. Its protein product is CASSEGGWNQLQHF.

This clone came up once. The J gene is TRBJ2-4, the V gene TRBV6-5; possibly TRBD1 for D (6 bases). The CDR3 has 14 residues. Germline CDR1 MNHEY, CDR2 SVGAGI. Trimming left V 2 bases short and J 8 bases short, with 13 bases between. In DNA, the CDR3 is TGTGCCAGCAGTTACGATCTGGGGGCGGACATTCAGTACTTC. Translated: CASSYDLGADIQYF.

V and J are TRBV10-3 and TRBJ2-7; D may be TRBD2 (6 bases). CDR1 is ENHRY and CDR2 is SYGVKD in the germline V gene. Between the trimmed V and J ends, which lost 0 bases and 0 bases, there was a span of 12 bases. The CDR3 length is 16 residues. The CDR3 DNA reads TGTGCCATCAGTGAGTCGGGACTGGTCCTCTCCTACGAGCAGTACTTC. Amino acids: CAISESGLVLSYEQYF.

The V gene is TRBV7-6, the J gene TRBJ1-2; D is ambiguous. The V gene's germline CDR1 is SGHVS and CDR2 FNYEAQ. V lost 5 bases and J 6 bases, leaving 13 bases between the germline ends. This CDR3 has 13 amino acids. The CDR3 loop reads CASSDGSEDGYTF. The CDR3 region has the DNA TGTGCCAGCAGCGACGGGTCAGAGGATGGCTACACCTTC.

This clone is a singleton in its sample. The rearrangement links TRBV28 to TRBJ1-6; TRBD1 matches at 7 bases. The V and J ends lost 7 bases and 5 bases, in that order; junction bases with no gene match: 8. The germline V gene has CDR1 MDHEN and CDR2 SYDVKM. CDR3 length: 15 residues. This CDR3 is CASTYRGGNNSPLHF. The CDR3 coding sequence is TGTGCCAGCACCTACAGGGGCGGGAATAATTCACCCCTCCACTTT.

The chain combines TRBV19 with TRBJ1-1; TRBD1 matches 7 bases. Trimming removed 4 bases from V and 8 bases from J; junction bases left unmatched: 10. Germline CDR1 LNHDA, CDR2 SQIVND (reference sequence). The length of the CDR3 is 14 residues. CDR3 loop: CASSTLTGNGEAFF. The CDR3 DNA is TGTGCCAGTAGTACCCTGACAGGGAACGGAGAAGCTTTCTTT.

The V call is TRBV4-1, the J call TRBJ2-5; D is perhaps TRBD1 (6 bases). The germline gives CDR1 MGHRA, CDR2 YSYEKL. V was clipped by 4 bases and J by 5 bases, with 20 bases between them. The CDR3 totals 16 residues. CDR3 loop: CASSLRHGVGAETQYF. For the CDR3, the DNA is TGCGCCAGCAGCCTCCGACACGGCGTGGGGGCTGAGACCCAGTACTTC.

The chain is built from TRBV6-1 and TRBJ2-7; TRBD1 matches 9 bases. Losses at the gene ends were 2 bases for V and 5 bases for J; bases not matched to a gene: 7. This CDR3 has 15 amino acids. Germline values: CDR1 MNHNS, CDR2 SASEGT. The CDR3 sequence: CASSEMGQGSNEQYF. The CDR3, as DNA: TGTGCCAGCAGTGAAATGGGACAGGGTTCCAACGAGCAGTACTTC.

The chain joins TRBV30 to TRBJ1-6; D is unresolved. Trimming removed 0 bases at V and 14 bases at J, with 23 bases between. This CDR3 contains 16 residues. Germline-derived CDR1 and CDR2 are GTSNPN and SVGIG (reference sequence). In DNA, the CDR3 is TGTGCCTGGAGTGTACCCCATTCCCACGCCCAAACGGCCCTCCACTTT. Residues: CAWSVPHSHAQTALHF. The entire variable domain, with the rest obtained from reference TRBV30 and TRBJ1-6, is as follows: SQTIHQWPATLVQPVGSPLSLECTVEGTSNPNLYWYRQAAGRGLQLLFYSVGIGQISSEVPQNLSASRPQDRQFILSSKKLLLSDSGFYLCAWSVPHSHAQTALHFGNGTRLTVT.

V and J are TRBV5-4 and TRBJ1-2; TRBD1 is a possible D gene (6 bases). The germline gives CDR1 SGHNT, CDR2 YYREEE (reference sequence). There are 14 residues in the CDR3. The germline V and J ends were trimmed by 5 bases and 6 bases, with 17 bases remaining between them. The CDR3 nucleotides are TGTGCCAGCAGGAGGACAGACCCGACCCATGGCTACACCTTC. This encodes CASRRTDPTHGYTF.

The chain uses TRBV5-6 and TRBJ2-1; D is unresolved. CDR1 is SGHDT and CDR2 is YYEEEE in the germline V gene. The CDR3 has 16 residues. Trimming removed 3 bases at V and 2 bases at J, with 15 bases between. The CDR3 bases are TGTGCCAGCAGCTCCCTGTTTGAGAGCCCCTACAATGAGCAGTTCTTC. Amino acids: CASSSLFESPYNEQFF.

CDR3 DNA: TGTGCCAGCAGCTTTGCCTGGACAGGGGCCTACGAGCAGTACTTC. Encoded protein: CASSFAWTGAYEQYF. This sequence joins TRBV7-8 and TRBJ2-7; 9 bases align to TRBD1. The V and J ends lost 3 bases and 2 bases, in that order; junction bases with no gene match: 5. Germline loops: CDR1 SGHVS, CDR2 FQNEAQ. The CDR3 runs 15 residues.

V and J are TRBV11-2 and TRBJ1-4; tentatively, D is TRBD1 (5 bases). Trimming cost V 5 bases and J 5 bases, with 18 bases left between them. In germline, CDR1 is SGHAT, CDR2 FQNNGV. This CDR3 has 16 amino acids. The DNA for the CDR3 is TGTGCCAGCAGCCCCCGTCCGACAGCACTAAATGAAAAACTGTTTTTT. Protein sequence: CASSPRPTALNEKLFF. The full variable domain, with the rest looked up from reference TRBV11-2 and TRBJ1-4, is EAGVAQSPRYKIIEKRQSVAFWCNPISGHATLYWYQQILGQGPKLLIQFQNNGVVDDSQLPKDRFSAERLKGVDSTLKIQPAKLEDSAVYLCASSPRPTALNEKLFFGSGTQLSVL.

The chain uses TRBV2 and TRBJ1-4; D might be TRBD1 (5 bases). CDR3 length: 15 amino acids. V lost 8 bases and J lost 1, with 14 bases in between. The V gene's germline CDR1 is SNHLY and CDR2 FYNNEI. DNA for the CDR3: TGTGCCAGCCGTGTGGGGGGAGGAACTAATGAAAAACTGTTTTTT. This encodes CASRVGGGTNEKLFF.

For the CDR3, the DNA is TGTGCCAGCAGTGAACTCGCAGGGCAGCCAGATACGCAGTATTTT. Translation: CASSELAGQPDTQYF. The genes are TRBV6-1 and TRBJ2-3, with a tentative D call TRBD1 (5 bases). Trimming took 2 bases from V and 4 from J, leaving 13 bases between them. This CDR3 is built from 15 residues. Germline lookup yields CDR1 MNHNS and CDR2 SASEGT.

V and J are TRBV5-6 and TRBJ2-7, with 7 bases matching TRBD1. CDR3 length: 15 residues. CDR1 is SGHDT and CDR2 is YYEEEE in the germline V gene. The V gene end was trimmed by 3 bases and the J gene end by 5 bases; junction bases not matched to a gene: 11. The CDR3, as DNA: TGTGCCAGCAGCTACCCAGGGACAGCTTTTAACGAGCAGTACTTC. Encoded protein: CASSYPGTAFNEQYF.